The sequence of this T cell receptor (beta chain) was determined in a study of blood T cells in healthy people across ages. Study-wide results and limits: The unsorted PBMCs prevented any conclusive comparison of naive versus antigen-experienced cells. Not knowing donor CMV status may have confounded expanded clonotype changes.

To note about this clonotype: Its target is unknown.

A second PCR of 7 to 11 cycles used a sample-barcoded 5' primer and a J-beta primer mix. MiXCR, run by TCRdb on the 5' RACE reads, gives a single entry per CDR3 protein. The repertoire holds about 1.8 million distinct CDR3 sequences, with about 50% as singletons. Investigators took about 9.2 milliliters of peripheral blood from every donor. Looked up from germline, CDR1 is MDHEN and CDR2 is SYDVKM. V lost 4 bases and J 0 bases, leaving 12 bases between the germline ends. This CDR3 has 15 residues. The source is a woman in her 40s in good health. Sequences were obtained from blood. This chain links TRBV28 with TRBJ2-5; D is possibly TRBD2 (6 bases). The CDR3 loop reads CASSSTSRDQETQYF. The CDR3 DNA sequence: TGTGCCAGCAGTTCGACTAGTAGGGACCAAGAGACCCAGTACTTC.